One T cell receptor beta chain is described in this entry. This clone's antigen is unknown. No much larger clone exists at a distance of one base, and base qualities are not known. These data come from a study of blood T cells in healthy people across ages (dated by TCRdb to between 2014 and 2017). General notes on the study: Template switching captured roughly one uniquely barcoded TCR beta cDNA molecule per two T cells in model experiments. Four age groups were formed from the donors: young (average roughly 16 years), middle-aged (approximately 40), aged (under 70) and long-lived (more than 75). Using the same blood draw, the study looked at two additional independent replicas of 1 million unique cDNA reads for two donors, one aged 18 to 30 and the other aged 80 or older. Age-related changes in TCR beta repertoire diversity were measured in the study by deep sequencing normalized with unique cDNA molecular identifiers. To avoid experimental bias, donors of different ages were randomly spread across the sequencing lanes. Points the paper makes about the study in general: Estimates of total diversity based on one million sequenced T cells were considered lower bounds and underestimates. Observed TCR beta diversity correlated strongly with the percentage of naive T cells measured by flow cytometry. Observed TCR beta diversity per million T cells fell roughly linearly with age, and a significant reduction was already apparent by age around 40. Donor CMV infection status was unknown, potentially confounding age-related changes in expanded clonotypes. Compared with the aged group, the long-lived group had more naive CD4+ T cells, fewer expanded clones and increased TCR diversity, suggesting age selection. Conclusive comparison of naive and antigen-experienced compartments was prevented by the profiling of bulk unsorted PBMCs.

Receptor amplification or capture employed 5' RACE. The instrument was an Illumina HiSeq 2500. The second PCR ran for about 6 to 12 cycles and used a J-beta primer mix along with a sample-barcoded 5' primer. Each TCR beta cDNA molecule received a unique molecular identifier from a template-switch 5' adaptor carrying 12 random nucleotides. Each sample yielded at least 3 million CDR3-containing paired-end reads. First-strand cDNA synthesis was performed from all RNA using the Mint cDNA synthesis kit, with priming by a TRBC-specific oligonucleotide. After uracil-DNA glycosylase treatment, a first 18-cycle PCR used universal primers M1SS and BC2_uni_R on all cDNA. The study's own analysis went as follows. Normalization of each sample was performed by random selection of 1 million high-quality reads, each carrying a distinct molecular identifier. Reads sharing molecular identifiers were discarded rather than binned into consensus sequences. CDR3 identification, clonotype clustering and error correction used MiTCR with a Q25 quality threshold and the strictest error-elimination algorithm. A nonparametric unseen species model using Euler transformation provided a lower-bound estimate of total TCR beta diversity. TCRdb reworked the public reads: Q25 trimming with fastp, MiXCR clone assembly, productive beta chains retained. CDR3 protein duplicates are merged, each entry listing the most common genes and DNA. These V and J calls are TCRdb output, not the study's own analysis. The sample contains around 800,000 distinct CDR3 sequences, under 45% of them found a single time. About 19% of the sample comes from the top ten.

The donors were some 36 Caucasian individuals from Russia, aged roughly 6 to 100 years, who were systemically healthy. Ten milliliters of peripheral blood were drawn from each donor into EDTA-treated Vacutainer tubes. Ficoll-Paque density-gradient centrifugation was used to isolate PBMCs, with at least 7 million per sample. Trizol reagent was used to extract total RNA from the PBMCs, yielding at least 5.5 micrograms per sample. Naive CD45RAhigh/CD27high T cell percentages were measured by flow cytometry on a PBMC aliquot from every donor. This receptor was obtained from a man in his fifties or sixties in good health. Sequencing was done on a sample of blood.

The base sequence is TGTGCCAGCGGGACTAGCGGGGTGAAGACCCAGTACTTC. Translated, it gives CASGTSGVKTQYF. The receptor chain draws on TRBV6-2 or TRBV6-3 and TRBJ2-5, and 13 bases in between align with TRBD2. From a lookup of the germline V gene, CDR1 and CDR2 are MNHEY and SVGEGT. There are 13 amino acids in the CDR3, from cysteine to phenylalanine inclusive. Of all the DNA, just the CDR3 is kept, 39 bases in frame from base 1. V is cut back by 8 bases and J by 6 bases, with 3 bases in the junction unmatched.